The following is a T cell receptor (beta chain) sequence with its context. This clonotype occurred a few times. Its antigen is not yet known. No quality values exist for individual bases; no much larger clone is one base distant. This record comes from a study of T-cell reconstitution after alpha-beta-depleted transplantation in children (dated by TCRdb to 2015 to 2016). A note on the overall study: Using TCR repertoire profiling, the study quantitatively followed how T-cell immune reconstitution unfolded in children after TCRalphabeta/CD19-depleted allogeneic hematopoietic cell transplantation. Paper-wide results and their limitations: In some patients, the high TCRbeta diversity seen at day 60 was put down to recipient T cells and intrathymic progenitors that had survived conditioning. Over the following months the frequencies of hyperexpanded clones went down, and after one year T-cell counts and TCRbeta diversity were mostly credited to newly produced T cells. The apparently early recovery of alphabetaT-cell counts about two months after transplant reportedly depended on only several hundred rapidly expanded clones that came from non-depleted graft cells.

For CDR1 and CDR2, the germline V gene lists SGHRS and YFSETQ. Relative to germline, V is 4 bases shorter and J is 2 bases shorter, with 7 bases between their ends. The CDR3 sequence holds 13 residues, the cysteine and phenylalanine included. Only CDR3 DNA remains: 39 bases, in frame from the first base. The library came from PCR. Sequencing used an Illumina HiSeq 2500. TCR libraries were prepared with molecular barcoding, using unique molecular identifiers to normalize TCRbeta repertoire quantification. TCRdb redid the processing of the public reads, applying fastp at Q25 and MiXCR, and retained in-frame beta chains. Entries that share a CDR3 protein sequence are merged under the most common genes and DNA. Here the sample has 670,000 or so distinct CDR3 sequences; 10% to 15% occur a single time. Jointly, the top ten make up 0.75% to 0.85% of the sample. The treatment or condition label for this specimen denotes: allogeneic hematopoietic cell transplantation with graft depleted of TCRalphabeta T cells and CD19 B cells. The children who served as transplant recipients had been given grafts of TCRalphabeta/CD19-depleted allogeneic hematopoietic cells.

The sample here was PBMCs, taken before TCRalphabeta/CD19-depleted stem cell transplant. The origin of this receptor is a girl aged 2 to 9 with congenital amegakaryocytic thrombocytopenia, due to receive a stem cell transplant. This chain is built from TRBV5-1 and TRBJ1-3; confidence is insufficient to name the D gene. The CDR3 is CASSPDAGNTIYF. The nucleotide sequence is given as TGCGCCAGCAGCCCCGACGCTGGAAACACCATATATTTT.